This T cell receptor beta chain stems from a study of monozygotic twins with inflammatory bowel disease (dated by TCRdb to between 2018 and 2020). For the study in its entirety: The complete study included approximately 30 monozygotic twin pairs: 19 IBD-discordant Danish pairs and nine German pairs, of which four were IBD-concordant and five were IBD-discordant. Each individual had, on average, about 151 000 unique TCRalpha sequences and 181 000 unique TCRbeta sequences available for analysis. Disease-associated traits were sought mainly through comparisons between IBD patients and their genetically identical healthy co-twins within discordant pairs. On the study overall, not on this receptor specifically: Compared with healthy twins, IBD patients shared fewer clonotypes with other individuals, and the difference was most pronounced in patients with signs of disease activity. Because patients received different immunosuppressive treatments, the repertoires may have picked up extra background noise and variability between individuals. Different T cell subtypes could not be distinguished in the analysis. IBD patients had lower TCRbeta repertoire diversity, measured by the inverse Simpson index, than their healthy co-twins. The results gave no support for a single strong signal or clonotype linked to IBD. Repertoire similarity did not differ between concordant and discordant twins, possibly due to limited statistical power.

An approximately 2.5 ml peripheral blood sample was drawn into PAXgene tubes per donor and stored at -80°C. Without any T cell sorting, total RNA was extracted from whole blood using the PAXgene blood miRNA kit on an automated QIAcube. Peripheral blood from monozygotic twin pairs, either concordant or discordant for inflammatory bowel disease, underwent deep TCRalpha and TCRbeta repertoire profiling that used unique molecular barcoding. Smoking habits were recorded for all twin pairs, and each individual was classified as a current, former or never smoker. Library preparation used 5' RACE. For each TCR library, 3,500 to 4,000 ng of total RNA was used. For each sample, cDNA synthesis with SMARTScribe reverse transcriptase was split into eight separate reactions. During cDNA synthesis, template switching was used to introduce unique molecular identifiers that contained a 6-nucleotide sample barcode. TCRalpha and TCRbeta cDNA was amplified in two nested PCRs of roughly 17 and 9 cycles, and bead purification was carried out after each PCR. Before amplification, the cDNA was both treated with uracil DNA-glycosylase and purified with the QIAquick PCR purification kit. The second PCR added Illumina TruSeq-compatible adapters along with sample-specific barcodes. Library quality and concentration were assessed using TapeStation and Qubit, and about 4.7 ng of each library was pooled. Sequencing of pooled libraries was carried out on an Illumina HiSeq2500 single-index Rapid Run using 2 x 100 bp reads and custom sequencing primers. Per the original workflow: UMI-based consensus assembly with MiGEC version 1.2.6 was used to correct PCR and sequencing errors. MiXCR version 2.1.1 was used for V(D)J alignment, clonotype assembly and CDR3 extraction. Gene usage, clonotype sharing and MAIT/NKT TCR abundance were normalised by analysing the top 1000, 10 000 and 20 000 clonotypes per sample. After downsampling to 27 000 UMIs, diversity was calculated as the inverse Simpson index using the vegan R package. Statistical testing used paired Mann-Whitney U tests on the discordant twin pairs and applied Benjamini-Hochberg correction for multiple testing. TCRdb reprocessed the reads and provides one entry for every CDR3 protein sequence; no DNA is given. None of the V and J calls come from the authors' own analysis; TCRdb made them. The sample's clone listing holds a few hundred thousand distinct CDR3 sequences. The top ten hold roughly 1.7% of the sample.

Concerning this clonotype: The specificity of this receptor is unknown.

From the cysteine through the phenylalanine, the CDR3 covers 15 amino acids. Only the protein is on record. CDR1 is given as DFQATT and CDR2 as SNEGSKA, both from the germline V gene (reference sequence). The source material was blood. This receptor was obtained from a human donor with ulcerative colitis or Crohn's disease, or a healthy co-twin of an affected twin (not recorded which). Rearrangement joined TRBV20-1 to TRBJ2-2; the TCRdb D gene call, TRBD1, has no DNA to confirm it. CDR3 region: CSASWSGAVTGELFF.